The 14 T cell receptor beta chains below all came from one sample that was sequenced in a study of blood T cell repertoires in COVID-19. Sequencing was performed with immunoSEQ multiplex PCR; in TCRdb, only in-frame clones are kept and a portion is missing. The data show 200,000 to 250,000 clones, 80% to 90% seen once. Sequenced input: peripheral blood. The receptors derive from a man aged 35-49 years with acute or convalescent COVID-19.

This chain connects TRBV18 to TRBJ1-5; the match to TRBD1 covers 7 bases. V gave up 5 bases and J gave up 2 bases; unmatched junction bases: 6. Germline V gene lookup returns CDR1 KGHSH and CDR2 LQKENI. The CDR3 sequence is 15 residues long. The CDR3: CASSVTGAGNQPQHF. CDR3 in DNA: TGTGCCAGCTCAGTCACAGGGGCTGGCAATCAGCCCCAGCATTTT.

The genes are TRBV28 and TRBJ1-6; D remains unclear. This CDR3 region has 13 residues. V was clipped by 4 bases and J by 13 bases, with 14 bases between them. The germline V gene has CDR1 MDHEN and CDR2 SYDVKM. As DNA, the CDR3 is TGTGCCAGCAGTTCCCAGACCGCCAGGCCCCTCCACTTT. Encoded protein: CASSSQTARPLHF. The full variable domain, with the rest looked up from reference TRBV28 and TRBJ1-6, is DVKVTQSSRYLVKRTGEKVFLECVQDMDHENMFWYRQDPGLGLRLIYFSYDVKMKEKGDIPEGYSVSREKKERFSLILESASTNQTSMYLCASSSQTARPLHFGNGTRLTVT.

The chain joins TRBV11-2 to TRBJ1-4; 8 bases line up with TRBD1. V lost 1 base and J lost 8; bases outside the gene matches: 6. This CDR3 spans 15 amino acids. CDR1 is SGHAT, CDR2 FQNNGV, per germline. The CDR3 region has the DNA TGTGCCAGCAGCTTAGGCCAGGGGGCTGGGGAAAAACTGTTTTTT. Its protein is CASSLGQGAGEKLFF.

This clone has only one observation. CDR3 residues: CASSLKRGGNTEAFF. CDR3 coding DNA: TGTGCCAGCAGCCTGAAAAGGGGAGGGAACACTGAAGCTTTCTTT. This rearrangement joins TRBV7-9 to TRBJ1-1; D is perhaps TRBD1 (5 bases). The length of the CDR3 is 15 residues. V lost 5 bases and J lost 1, with 14 bases in between. The germline CDR1 and CDR2 sequences are SEHNR and FQNEAQ (reference sequence). The full variable domain, rest sourced from reference TRBV7-9 and TRBJ1-1, is DTGVSQNPRHKITKRGQNVTFRCDPISEHNRLYWYRQTLGQGPEFLTYFQNEAQLEKSRLLSDRFSAERPKGSFSTLEIQRTEQGDSAMYLCASSLKRGGNTEAFFGQGTRLTVV.

The chain uses TRBV6-5 and TRBJ1-2, with 7 bases that match TRBD1. The germline V gene encodes CDR1 MNHEY and CDR2 SVGAGI. The CDR3 has 12 amino acids. After removal of 8 bases from V and 4 bases from J, the junction contained 4 bases not matched to a gene. The CDR3, as DNA: TGTGCCAGCCGGAGGGGGCTCTATGGCTACACCTTC. Protein product: CASRRGLYGYTF.

V is TRBV13 and J is TRBJ2-1; TRBD2 matches at 10 bases. The CDR3 runs 18 residues. The V and J ends lost 2 bases and 5 bases, in that order; junction bases with no gene match: 12. CDR1 and CDR2 (germline): PRHDT, FYEKMQ (reference sequence). CDR3 sequence reads: CASSLSRPRTSGHNEQFF. CDR3 in DNA: TGTGCCAGCAGCTTAAGCCGCCCGAGGACTAGCGGTCACAATGAGCAGTTCTTC.

Of note for this clone: Other DNA sequences in this specimen translate into the identical CDR3. The chain is built from TRBV5-4 and TRBJ2-5; D not resolved. V lost 0 bases to trimming and J lost 3 bases, with 6 bases between them. CDR3 length: 13 residues. The germline gives CDR1 SGHNT, CDR2 YYREEE (reference sequence). Written as DNA, the CDR3 is TGTGCCAGCAGCTTGGGGCTGGAAGAGACCCAGTACTTC. Translation: CASSLGLEETQYF.

V gene TRBV25-1 combines with J gene TRBJ2-3; D gene ambiguous. Trimming stripped 6 bases from V and 4 bases from J, with 11 bases between. Looked up from germline, CDR1 is MGHDK and CDR2 is SYGVNS. The CDR3 totals 13 residues. CDR3 sequence (DNA): TGTGCCAGCAGCCTCCCCCGAGCAGATACGCAGTATTTT. As protein: CASSLPRADTQYF.

This chain links TRBV7-6 with TRBJ2-7, with a weak D call TRBD1 (6 bases). CDR1 SGHVS and CDR2 FNYEAQ come from the germline V gene. Trimming took 4 bases from V and 5 from J, leaving 18 bases between them. The CDR3 extends over 15 amino acids. CDR3 nucleotides: TGTGCCAGCAGCTCGGGACGAACAGGGTCCGACGAGCAGTACTTC. Translation: CASSSGRTGSDEQYF.

This chain joins TRBV6-2 or TRBV6-3 and TRBJ2-2; D might be TRBD1 (5 bases). The germline V gene encodes CDR1 MNHEY and CDR2 SVGEGT. V lost 5 bases and J 7 bases, leaving 8 bases between the germline ends. The CDR3 runs to 12 residues. The CDR3 bases are TGTGCCAGCAGTCAGGGAAACGGGGAGCTGTTTTTT. Translated: CASSQGNGELFF.

In its sample, this clone was seen many times. At the DNA level, this CDR3 is encoded by other sequences in the same sample as well. The chain links TRBV6-5 to TRBJ2-7; D is perhaps TRBD2 (5 bases). Germline assignment: CDR1 MNHEY and CDR2 SVGAGI. CDR3 length equals 15 residues. V gave up 4 bases and J gave up 1 base, with 14 bases separating them. The CDR3 spells CASSSQRTGSYEQYF. CDR3 DNA sequence: TGTGCCAGCAGTTCCCAAAGGACGGGATCCTACGAGCAGTACTTC.

The chain is built from TRBV6-6 and TRBJ1-1; D ambiguous. Germline V gives CDR1 MNHNY, CDR2 SVGAGI (reference sequence). Trimming left V 2 bases short and J 3 bases short, with 13 bases between. The CDR3 contains 15 residues. The CDR3 sequence: CASSYQVPGDTEAFF. CDR3 bases: TGTGCCAGCAGTTACCAAGTCCCCGGGGACACTGAAGCTTTCTTT.

The chain employs TRBV5-1 and TRBJ1-4; 8 bases match TRBD1. Germline CDR1 is SGHRS and CDR2 is YFSETQ. The length of the CDR3 is 15 residues. With V trimmed by 0 bases and J by 8 bases, 6 bases remained unmatched. Written as DNA, the CDR3 is TGCGCCAGCAGCTTGGCCGGGACAGGAGGGGAAAAACTGTTTTTT. Protein sequence: CASSLAGTGGEKLFF. Based on the CDR3 plus reference TRBV5-1 and TRBJ1-4, the full variable domain is KAGVTQTPRYLIKTRGQQVTLSCSPISGHRSVSWYQQTPGQGLQFLFEYFSETQRNKGNFPGRFSGRQFSNSRSEMNVSTLELGDSALYLCASSLAGTGGEKLFFGSGTQLSVL.

This chain uses TRBV5-1 with TRBJ1-6; no clear D. This CDR3 contains 15 residues. CDR1 and CDR2 from the germline V gene are SGHRS and YFSETQ. V was clipped by 0 bases and J by 8 bases, with 12 bases between them. This CDR3 reads CASSLDGGEYSPLHF. In DNA form, the CDR3 reads TGCGCCAGCAGCTTGGACGGCGGGGAGTATTCACCCCTCCACTTT.